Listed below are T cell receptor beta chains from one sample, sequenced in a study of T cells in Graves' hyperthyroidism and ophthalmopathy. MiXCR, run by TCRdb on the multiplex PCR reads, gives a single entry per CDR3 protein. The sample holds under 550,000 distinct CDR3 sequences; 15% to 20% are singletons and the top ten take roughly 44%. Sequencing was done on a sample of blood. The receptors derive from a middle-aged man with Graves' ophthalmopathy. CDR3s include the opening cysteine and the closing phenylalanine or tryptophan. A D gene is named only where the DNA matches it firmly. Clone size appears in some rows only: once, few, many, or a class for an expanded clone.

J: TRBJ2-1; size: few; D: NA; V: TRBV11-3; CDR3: CASSFGGVEQFF; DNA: TGTGCCAGCAGCTTCGGGGGAGTAGAGCAGTTCTTC
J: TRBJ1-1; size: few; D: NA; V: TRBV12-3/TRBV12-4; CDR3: CASSAHREGTEAFF; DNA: TGTGCCAGCAGTGCGCACAGGGAGGGCACTGAAGCTTTCTTT
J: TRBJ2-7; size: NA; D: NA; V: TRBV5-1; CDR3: CASSFRPNSAGSYEQYF; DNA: TGCGCCAGCAGCTTTCGACCCAACAGCGCCGGTTCCTACGAGCAGTACTTC
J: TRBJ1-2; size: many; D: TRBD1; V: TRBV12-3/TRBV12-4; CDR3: CASSQRDRYYGYTF; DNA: TGTGCCAGCAGTCAAAGGGACAGGTATTATGGCTACACCTTC
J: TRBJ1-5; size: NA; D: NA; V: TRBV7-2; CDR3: CASSLKGGDQPQHF; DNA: TGTGCCAGCAGCTTAAAGGGGGGCGACCAGCCCCAGCATTTT
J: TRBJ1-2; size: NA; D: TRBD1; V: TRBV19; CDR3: CASSIETGSGYTF; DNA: TGTGCCAGTAGTATCGAGACAGGGAGTGGCTACACCTTC
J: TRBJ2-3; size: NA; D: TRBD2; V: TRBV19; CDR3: CASSPWTSGRPSTDTQYF; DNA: TGTGCCAGTAGTCCCTGGACTAGCGGGAGGCCCAGCACAGATACGCAGTATTTT
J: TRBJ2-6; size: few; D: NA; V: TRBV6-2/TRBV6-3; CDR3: CASSYSIRSGANVLTF; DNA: TGTGCCAGCAGTTACTCGATTCGCTCTGGGGCCAACGTCCTGACTTTC
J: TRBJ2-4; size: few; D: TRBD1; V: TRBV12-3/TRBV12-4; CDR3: CASSDRGPGAYIQYF; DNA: TGTGCCAGCAGTGACAGGGGGCCTGGTGCTTACATTCAGTACTTC
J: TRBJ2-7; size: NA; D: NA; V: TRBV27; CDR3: CASSFDSTYEQYF; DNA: TGTGCCAGCAGTTTTGACTCGACCTACGAGCAGTACTTC
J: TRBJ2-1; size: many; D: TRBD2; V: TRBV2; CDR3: CASSAELAGHNEQFF; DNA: TGTGCCAGCAGTGCGGAACTAGCGGGGCACAATGAGCAGTTCTTC
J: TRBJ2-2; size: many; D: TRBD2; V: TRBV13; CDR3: CASSSRLAVNTGELFF; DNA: TGTGCCAGCAGTTCGAGACTAGCGGTGAACACCGGGGAGCTGTTTTTT
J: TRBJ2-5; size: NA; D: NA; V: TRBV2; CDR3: CATPSRETQYF; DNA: TGTGCCACCCCGTCAAGGGAGACCCAGTACTTC
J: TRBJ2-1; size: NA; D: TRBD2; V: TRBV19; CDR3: CASTSLAGAGEQFF; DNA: TGTGCCAGTACAAGCTTAGCGGGAGCGGGGGAGCAGTTCTTC
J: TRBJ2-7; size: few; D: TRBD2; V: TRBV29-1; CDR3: CSVGRRASGLYEQYF; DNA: TGCAGCGTTGGTAGGAGGGCTAGCGGACTCTACGAGCAGTACTTC
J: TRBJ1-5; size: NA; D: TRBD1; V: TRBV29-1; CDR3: CSVLDRANQPQHF; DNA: TGCAGCGTCCTCGACAGGGCTAATCAGCCCCAGCATTTT
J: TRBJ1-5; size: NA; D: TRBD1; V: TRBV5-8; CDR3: CASSLMSLAGGGNQPQHF; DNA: TGTGCCAGCAGCTTGATGAGCTTGGCAGGGGGCGGCAATCAGCCCCAGCATTTT
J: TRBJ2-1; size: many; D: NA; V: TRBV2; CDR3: CASSVYNEQFF; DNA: TGTGCCAGCAGTGTTTACAATGAGCAGTTCTTC
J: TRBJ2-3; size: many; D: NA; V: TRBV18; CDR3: CASSPQAGNTDTQYF; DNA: TGTGCCAGCTCACCACAAGCAGGGAATACAGATACGCAGTATTTT
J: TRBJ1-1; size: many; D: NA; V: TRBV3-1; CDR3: CASSQYGRREYSEAFF; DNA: TGTGCCAGCAGCCAATACGGCAGGCGAGAGTACTCTGAAGCTTTCTTT
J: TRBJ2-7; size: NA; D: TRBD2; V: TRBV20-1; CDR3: CSATPGTSIAYEQYF; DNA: TGCAGTGCCACCCCCGGGACTAGCATCGCCTACGAGCAGTACTTC
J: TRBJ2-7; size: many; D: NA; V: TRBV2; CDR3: CASSDKSGSYEQYF; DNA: TGTGCCAGCAGTGACAAATCCGGCTCCTACGAGCAGTACTTC